The 29 T cell receptor beta chains below come from one sample, sequenced in a study of control samples from healthy donors and cancer patients. Sequenced by immunoSEQ multiplex PCR; TCRdb stores in-frame clones only, minus some. The repertoire holds more than 95,000 clones, with over 75% as singletons. The sample taken for sequencing was blood. The receptors derive from a man in his forties in good health.

J is TRBJ1-2 and V is TRBV7-9; 9 nucleotides line up with TRBD1. The CDR3 has 15 residues. CDR1 and CDR2 from the germline V gene are SEHNR and FQNEAQ (reference sequence). Trimming removed 5 bases from V and 2 bases from J; junction bases left unmatched: 6. The CDR3 DNA sequence: TGTGCCAGCAGCCCAGGACAGGGGCGGAACTATGGCTACACCTTC. This gives the protein CASSPGQGRNYGYTF.

As to this clone: This specimen includes other DNA sequences encoding the same CDR3. The rearrangement uses TRBV29-1 and TRBJ1-5; 12 bases map to TRBD1. Germline trimming cut 6 bases from V and 6 bases from J; bases unmatched to any gene: 6. There are 14 residues in the CDR3. The germline V gene has CDR1 SQVTM and CDR2 ANQGSEA. CDR3 sequence: CSVAGQGAGQPQHF. CDR3 nucleotides: TGCAGCGTGGCGGGACAGGGGGCTGGTCAGCCCCAGCATTTT.

This clone came up a few times. J is TRBJ2-5 and V is TRBV30, with 10 bases identical to TRBD2. CDR3 length equals 14 residues. CDR1 GTSNPN and CDR2 SVGIG come from the germline V gene (reference sequence). The J segment lost 2 bases and the V segment lost 3 bases, leaving 3 bases of the junction unmatched. CDR3 bases: TGTGCCTGGAGCAAGCGGGGGGGACAAGAGACCCAGTACTTC. Residues: CAWSKRGGQETQYF.

Here the CDR3 DNA reads TGTGCCAGCAGTTACCGGACTAGCGGGGGGCTTTACTACGAGCAGTACTTC. Translation: CASSYRTSGGLYYEQYF. This chain connects TRBV6-2 or TRBV6-3 to TRBJ2-7; 14 nucleotides agree with TRBD2. Germline V gives CDR1 MNHEY, CDR2 SVGEGT. The CDR3 contains 17 residues. J was trimmed by 3 bases and V by 2 bases; bases with no gene match: 6.

This chain links TRBV10-2 with TRBJ1-5; weak D call: TRBD1 (5 bases). This CDR3 contains 13 residues. V dropped 8 bases and J dropped 6 bases, with 14 bases sitting between them. Per the germline V gene, CDR1 is WSHSY and CDR2 is SAAADI. The DNA of the CDR3 is TGCGCCAGCGGCGACGTGGGGCGTCAGCCCCAGCATTTT. As protein: CASGDVGRQPQHF.

A word on this clone: The CDR3 carries no conserved terminal phenylalanine or tryptophan, so it likely arises from a read error. It is unclear where the CDR3 begins or ends on the DNA, so no DNA is shown, and the CDR3 is as TCRdb lists it. The chain uses TRBV6-2 or TRBV6-3 and TRBJ1-2. CDR1 and CDR2 (germline): MNHEY, SVGEGT. The CDR3 is made up of 13 amino acids, end residues included. The CDR3 loop is CASSAEPPGPGPT.

The chain is built from TRBV30 and TRBJ2-7; 9 bases line up with TRBD2. Germline values: CDR1 GTSNPN, CDR2 SVGIG (reference sequence). The trim removed 3 bases at V and 3 bases at J, leaving 9 bases unmatched. CDR3 length equals 15 residues. CDR3 residues: CAWSYPSGVVYEQYF. The CDR3 coding sequence is TGTGCCTGGAGCTACCCTAGCGGGGTTGTCTACGAGCAGTACTTC.

This chain links TRBV21-1 with TRBJ1-4; no DNA check was done on the table's D call, TRBD1. TRBV21-1 is described as a pseudogene. The CDR3 totals 16 residues. The CDR3 loop is CASSKTEQGAWEKLFF. CDR3 DNA: TGTGCCAGCAGCAAAACGGAACAGGGGGCTTGGGAAAAACTGTTTTTT.

This clone was found a few times. This chain links TRBV19 with TRBJ1-5; TRBD1 is a possible D gene (5 bases). The ends were cut back, 3 bases at V and 0 bases at J, with 12 bases in the middle. Germline V CDR1 and CDR2: LNHDA, SQIVND (reference sequence). The CDR3 runs to 16 residues. Written as DNA, the CDR3 is TGTGCCAGTAGTATCAGGGTCGCGAATAGCAATCAGCCCCAGCATTTT. Amino acid sequence: CASSIRVANSNQPQHF.

The genes are TRBV30 and TRBJ2-7; D is perhaps TRBD2 (5 bases). Germline V lookup: CDR1 GTSNPN, CDR2 SVGIG (reference sequence). V lost 5 bases, J lost 7 bases, and 12 bases lay in between. This CDR3 contains 11 residues. Here the CDR3 DNA reads TGTGCCTGGGGGCGGGCGGGTGAGCAGTACTTC. It yields the protein CAWGRAGEQYF.

The chain carries TRBV15 and TRBJ2-5; D is undetermined. Germline CDR1 is LNHNV and CDR2 is YYDKDF (reference sequence). Deletions cut 0 bases from V and 4 bases from J, with 12 bases between. The CDR3 runs to 15 residues. As DNA, the CDR3 is TGTGCCACCAGCAGAGATCAAGGGCAGGTAGAGACCCAGTACTTC. The encoded protein is CATSRDQGQVETQYF.

This rearrangement joins TRBV29-1 to TRBJ2-7; 9 bases are a match to TRBD1. V was clipped by 6 bases and J by 2 bases; unmatched bases: 5. Germline V gives CDR1 SQVTM, CDR2 ANQGSEA. The CDR3 runs 13 residues. The CDR3 reads CSVQDRGAYEQYF. The CDR3 DNA reads TGCAGCGTCCAGGACAGGGGAGCCTACGAGCAGTACTTC.

This rearrangement joins TRBV15 to TRBJ2-2; D is perhaps TRBD2 (7 bases). The CDR3 has 17 residues. Germline CDR1 reads LNHNV; CDR2 reads YYDKDF (reference sequence). Trimming shortened V by 5 bases and J by 2 bases, and 18 bases separated the two germline ends. Here the CDR3 reads CATSPEGGSPNTGELFF. The CDR3 region has the DNA TGTGCCACCAGCCCCGAGGGGGGGTCCCCTAACACCGGGGAGCTGTTTTTT.

The chain has TRBV19 and TRBJ1-2; D call uncertain. The germline V gene has CDR1 LNHDA and CDR2 SQIVND (reference sequence). The V end was cut by 6 bases, the J end by 3 bases, with 14 bases between. The CDR3 totals 14 residues. The CDR3 reads CASRHMTPYYGYTF. CDR3 nucleotides: TGTGCCAGTAGGCACATGACTCCTTACTATGGCTACACCTTC.

The chain has TRBV9 and TRBJ1-6; weak D call: TRBD1 (5 bases). V was clipped by 2 bases and J by 10 bases, with 13 bases between them. Germline CDR1 reads SGDLS; CDR2 reads YYNGEE. The CDR3 runs 14 residues. CDR3 residues: CASSVKGKGSPLHF. The CDR3 nucleotides are TGTGCCAGCAGCGTCAAGGGGAAAGGATCACCCCTCCACTTT.

This chain links TRBV12-3 or TRBV12-4 with TRBJ1-6, with D unresolved. The CDR3 length is 12 residues. The ends were cut back, 5 bases at V and 10 bases at J, with 9 bases in the middle. The CDR3 loop is CASSTSSSPLHF. The CDR3, as DNA: TGTGCCAGCAGTACATCGTCCTCACCCCTCCACTTT.

This chain uses TRBV5-8 with TRBJ2-3; D unclear. CDR1 and CDR2 from the germline V gene are SGHTS and YDEGEE. This CDR3 comprises 13 residues. V was clipped by 4 bases and J by 8 bases, with 14 bases between them. CDR3 nucleotides: TGTGCCAGCAGCCCCGCCGGCTTGGGTACGCAGTATTTT. Protein product: CASSPAGLGTQYF.

There are many counts of this clone. The V call is TRBV25-1, the J call TRBJ1-2; TRBD1 might be the D (5 bases). V shed 5 bases and J shed 3 bases, with 16 bases lying between them. From germline, CDR1 is MGHDK and CDR2 SYGVNS. There are 15 residues in the CDR3. CDR3 nucleotide sequence: TGTGCCAGCAGTCCGACCTCAGGGCTCTACTATGGCTACACCTTC. Amino acids: CASSPTSGLYYGYTF.

V usage is TRBV6-2 or TRBV6-3 and J usage is TRBJ1-5; TRBD1 aligns across 7 bases. After removal of 1 base from V and 4 bases from J, the junction contained 4 bases not matched to a gene. The germline V gene has CDR1 MNHEY and CDR2 SVGEGT. The CDR3 totals 15 residues. The CDR3: CASSYFRDRNQPQHF. The CDR3 nucleotides read TGTGCCAGCAGTTACTTCAGGGACAGAAATCAGCCCCAGCATTTT.

The rearrangement joins TRBV7-9 to TRBJ2-7; 8 positions agree with TRBD1. The CDR3 extends over 14 amino acids. Germline trimming cut 3 bases from V and 5 bases from J; bases unmatched to any gene: 6. CDR1 SEHNR and CDR2 FQNEAQ come from the germline V gene (reference sequence). The CDR3 loop reads CASSFTGGRDEQYF. CDR3 DNA sequence: TGTGCCAGCAGCTTCACAGGGGGACGGGACGAGCAGTACTTC.

The chain links TRBV5-8 to TRBJ1-3; TRBD1 matches at 9 bases. The CDR3 length is 17 residues. Trimming at V came to 0 bases and at J to 3 bases, leaving 7 bases not matched to a gene. Germline values: CDR1 SGHTS, CDR2 YDEGEE. CDR3 loop: CASSLAGTGPYGNTIYF. In DNA form, the CDR3 reads TGTGCCAGCAGCTTGGCTGGGACAGGGCCTTATGGAAACACCATATATTTT. The entire variable domain, with the rest obtained from reference TRBV5-8 and TRBJ1-3, is as follows: EAGVTQSPTHLIKTRGQQATLRCSPISGHTSVYWYQQALGLGLQFLLWYDEGEERNRGNFPPRFSGRQFPNYSSELNVNALELEDSALYLCASSLAGTGPYGNTIYFGEGSWLTVV.

The chain employs TRBV24-1 and TRBJ2-3, with TRBD1 as a possible D gene (6 bases). This CDR3 comprises 15 residues. Between the trimmed V and J ends, which lost 7 bases and 0 bases, there was a span of 13 bases. Germline CDR1 KGHDR, CDR2 SFDVKD. The CDR3 loop is CATSEQGASTDTQYF. As DNA, the CDR3 is TGTGCCACCAGCGAACAGGGCGCTAGCACAGATACGCAGTATTTT.

The V and J genes are TRBV2 and TRBJ1-2, with a weak D call TRBD1 (6 bases). The CDR3 spans 15 residues. Per germline, CDR1 SNHLY and CDR2 FYNNEI. The V gene lost 1 base and the J gene lost 5 bases, with 14 bases spanning the gap. In nucleotides, the CDR3 is TGTGCCAGCAGTGAAGTAGAGCGGACAGCATATGGCTACACCTTC. Its translation: CASSEVERTAYGYTF. The full variable domain, completed using reference TRBV2 and TRBJ1-2, is EPEVTQTPSHQVTQMGQEVILRCVPISNHLYFYWYRQILGQKVEFLVSFYNNEISEKSEIFDDQFSVERPDGSNFTLKIRSTKLEDSAMYFCASSEVERTAYGYTFGSGTRLTVV.

The rearrangement links TRBV19 to TRBJ2-7; the D is unclear. Germline V gene lookup returns CDR1 LNHDA and CDR2 SQIVND (reference sequence). The CDR3 consists of 11 residues. Trimming stripped 2 bases from V and 12 bases from J, with 11 bases between. The CDR3 DNA reads as TGTGCCAGTAGTATATTCGAAAATCGGTACTTC. Translation gives CASSIFENRYF.

The gene calls are TRBV19 and TRBJ1-3, with D unresolved. This CDR3 is 13 amino acids long. The germline V gene encodes CDR1 LNHDA and CDR2 SQIVND (reference sequence). Trimming cost V 5 bases and J 5 bases, with 10 bases left between them. CDR3 region: CASSLNLRNTIYF. The CDR3 DNA is TGTGCCAGTAGTTTGAACCTCCGAAACACCATATATTTT.

The V and J genes are TRBV6-6 and TRBJ2-5; 7 bases fit TRBD1. With 0 bases clipped from V and 2 bases from J, the junction kept 0 bases outside the gene matches. The CDR3 is 14 amino acids. The germline V gene encodes CDR1 MNHNY and CDR2 SVGAGI (reference sequence). In nucleotides, the CDR3 is TGTGCCAGCAGTTACTCGGGACAGCAAGAGACCCAGTACTTC. Translated, it gives CASSYSGQQETQYF.

This clone has just one count. CDR3: CASSWGPRGSDTEAFF. For the CDR3, the DNA is TGCGCCAGCAGCTGGGGGCCCAGGGGATCGGACACTGAAGCTTTCTTT. The chain employs TRBV5-1 and TRBJ1-1, with a tentative D call TRBD1 (6 bases). The CDR3 has 16 amino acids. Looked up from germline, CDR1 is SGHRS and CDR2 is YFSETQ. V gave up 3 bases and J gave up 3 bases, with 18 bases separating them.

The chain uses TRBV6-2 or TRBV6-3 and TRBJ1-4; 8 bases match TRBD1. Germline V gives CDR1 MNHEY, CDR2 SVGEGT. J gave up 7 bases and V 2 bases, and 6 bases lay outside the gene matches. The CDR3 contains 15 residues. In nucleotides, the CDR3 is TGTGCCAGCAGTTACAGCTCAGGGGGCGGTGAAAAACTGTTTTTT. It is translated as CASSYSSGGGEKLFF.

The chain joins TRBV12-3 or TRBV12-4 to TRBJ1-5; D might be TRBD1 (5 bases). This CDR3 has 13 residues. V lost 8 bases to trimming and J lost 5 bases, with 13 bases between them. The CDR3 DNA reads as TGTGCCAGCTCAGGGCAGTATTATCAGCCCCAGCATTTT. The encoded protein is CASSGQYYQPQHF.